Sequencing of this T cell receptor beta chain was carried out in a study of T cells after posttransplantation cyclophosphamide. Assay used: immunoSEQ multiplex PCR; TCRdb lists only in-frame clones, some missing. Sampling found tens of thousands of clones, none seen once. This clone was picked up many times. Its antigen is currently unknown. This related bone marrow graft donor gave peripheral blood on the day of marrow donation. Findings of the study overall: Blood and skin or GI T cell repertoires showed limited TRB overlap.

V lost 6 bases and J lost 2; bases outside the gene matches: 3. The CDR3 is made up of 15 amino acids. Germline loops: CDR1 MNHEY, CDR2 SVGAGI. The origin of this receptor is a man aged 50-60 years in good health, CMV-negative, and a related stem cell transplant donor. What was sequenced was PBMCs. This chain joins TRBV6-5 and TRBJ2-3; 12 positions match TRBD2. The CDR3 region has the DNA TGTGCCAGCAGCCGACTAGCGGGGGTCACAGATACGCAGTATTTT. It encodes CASSRLAGVTDTQYF.